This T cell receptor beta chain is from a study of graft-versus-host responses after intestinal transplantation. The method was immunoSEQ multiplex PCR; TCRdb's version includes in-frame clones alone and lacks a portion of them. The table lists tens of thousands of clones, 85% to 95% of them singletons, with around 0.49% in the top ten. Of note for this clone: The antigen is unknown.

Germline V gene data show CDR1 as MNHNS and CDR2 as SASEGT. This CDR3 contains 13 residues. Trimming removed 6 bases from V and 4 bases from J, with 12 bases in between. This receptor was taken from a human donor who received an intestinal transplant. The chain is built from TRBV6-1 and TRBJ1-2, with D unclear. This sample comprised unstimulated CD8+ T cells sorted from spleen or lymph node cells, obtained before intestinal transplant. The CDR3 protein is CASRLHLGYGYTF. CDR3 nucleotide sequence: TGTGCCAGCAGGCTTCATCTCGGCTATGGCTACACCTTC.